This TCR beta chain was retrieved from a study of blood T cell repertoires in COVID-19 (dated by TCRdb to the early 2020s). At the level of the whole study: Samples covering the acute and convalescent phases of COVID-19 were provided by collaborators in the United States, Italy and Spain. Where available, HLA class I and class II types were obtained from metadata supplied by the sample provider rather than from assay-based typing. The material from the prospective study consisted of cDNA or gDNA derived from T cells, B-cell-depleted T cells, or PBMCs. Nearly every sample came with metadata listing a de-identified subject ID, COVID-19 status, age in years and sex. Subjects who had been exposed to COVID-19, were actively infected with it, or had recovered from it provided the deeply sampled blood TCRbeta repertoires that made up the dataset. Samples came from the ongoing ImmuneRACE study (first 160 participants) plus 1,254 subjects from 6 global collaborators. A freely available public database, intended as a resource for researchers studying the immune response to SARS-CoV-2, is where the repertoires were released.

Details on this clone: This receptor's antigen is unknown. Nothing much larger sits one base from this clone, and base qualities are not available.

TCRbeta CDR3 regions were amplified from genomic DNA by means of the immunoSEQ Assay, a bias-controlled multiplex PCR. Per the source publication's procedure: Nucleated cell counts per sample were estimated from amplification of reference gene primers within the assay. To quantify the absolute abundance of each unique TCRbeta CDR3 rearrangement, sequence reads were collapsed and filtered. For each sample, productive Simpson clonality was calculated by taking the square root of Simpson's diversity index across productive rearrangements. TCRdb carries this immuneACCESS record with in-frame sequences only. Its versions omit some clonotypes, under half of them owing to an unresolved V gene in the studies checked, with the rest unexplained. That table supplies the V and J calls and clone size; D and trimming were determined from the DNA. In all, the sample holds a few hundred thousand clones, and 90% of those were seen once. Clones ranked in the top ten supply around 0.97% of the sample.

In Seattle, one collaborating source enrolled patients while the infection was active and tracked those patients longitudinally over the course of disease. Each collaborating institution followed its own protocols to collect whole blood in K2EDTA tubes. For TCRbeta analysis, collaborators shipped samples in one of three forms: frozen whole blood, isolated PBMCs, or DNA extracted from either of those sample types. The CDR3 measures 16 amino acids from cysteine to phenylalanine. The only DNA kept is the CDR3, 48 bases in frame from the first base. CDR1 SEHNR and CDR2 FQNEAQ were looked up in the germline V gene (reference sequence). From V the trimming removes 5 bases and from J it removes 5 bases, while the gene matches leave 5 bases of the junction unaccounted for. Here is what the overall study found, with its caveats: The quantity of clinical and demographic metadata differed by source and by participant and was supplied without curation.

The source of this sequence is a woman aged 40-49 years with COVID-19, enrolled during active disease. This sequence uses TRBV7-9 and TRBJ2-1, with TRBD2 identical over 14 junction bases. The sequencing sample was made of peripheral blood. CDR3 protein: CASSPPGLAGDNEQFF. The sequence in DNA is TGTGCCAGCAGCCCACCGGGACTAGCGGGAGACAATGAGCAGTTCTTC.